This TCR beta chain was captured in a study of vaccination and CD4 T cells after COVID-19 (dated by TCRdb to 2022 to 2024). In terms of the full investigation: SARS-CoV-2 positivity had been established in the convalescent patients by nasal swab PCR, and mild disease was recorded in roughly ten of these patients and severe disease in one. The convalescent cohort included six males and four females, with two Hispanic individuals, seven Caucasians, two Asians and one multiracial person. Each participant got two doses of either the Pfizer-BioNTech BNT162b2 vaccine (n=8) or the Moderna mRNA-1273 vaccine (n=2). Post-COVID blood samples were collected from convalescent patients a median of around 100 days after diagnosis, with a range of roughly 35 to 161 days. Post-vaccine blood samples were taken a median of 72 days after the second vaccine dose, with a range of 14 to 241 days. Culture stimuli were overlapping spike peptide pools from SARS-CoV-2 and from the common cold coronaviruses HCoV-NL63, HCoV-OC43 and HCoV-229E. As controls, cultures received a CEFX viral epitope pool (the positive control), an HIV-1 Nef peptide pool (the negative control), or no peptide at all. The spike-specific CD4+ TCR repertoire was compared before and after mRNA vaccination in over nine COVID-19 convalescent patients and several infection-naive healthy vaccine recipients. Broad study findings and their caveats: In convalescent patients, a median roughly 86% of post-vaccine SARS-CoV-2-reactive clones were detected only after vaccination, suggesting vaccine-specific priming. The median number of SARS-CoV-2-reactive clonotypes rose from fewer than 25 after infection to 38 after vaccination, but the change was not significant. The number of convalescent patients in the study was relatively small, and the study did not examine early timepoints following natural infection. Of the vaccine-specific clones found in convalescent patients, nearly all (304 of 307) were mono-reactive for SARS-CoV-2 spike instead of being cross-reactive with common cold coronaviruses.

Via the germline V gene, CDR1 is MNHNS and CDR2 SASEGT. The junction shows trimming of 5 bases on V and 4 bases on J, and the gene matches do not reach 7 bases of it. The CDR3 sequence holds 14 residues, the cysteine and phenylalanine included. Only the CDR3 portion is preserved as DNA: 42 bases, with reading frame beginning at the first base. What this sample's treatment or condition label stands for: roughly nine-day PBMC culture with coronavirus spike peptide pools or control peptides (ViraFEST assay). The study used the ViraFEST assay, which expanded antigen-specific T cells with peptide pools and then identified expanded clonotypes by TCR sequencing. Positive SARS-CoV-2 PCR tests in the convalescent patients dated from March to December 2020, before Alpha, Beta and Delta variants emerged in the United States. PBMCs were cultured at about 2 million per well in IMDM supplemented with approximately 5% human AB serum and around 10 IU/ml IL-2, with approximately 10 ug/ml peptide pools added. Half of the culture medium was replaced with fresh IL-2-containing medium on days 3 and 7. CD4+ T cells were isolated after around 11 days of culture through negative selection using the EasySep CD4+ T cell isolation kit. PBMCs were separated from whole blood using Ficoll-Paque Plus gradient centrifugation and then either used fresh or cryopreserved at -140C. Triplicate wells were generally used for each culture condition.

This clonotype was picked up a small number of times. The antigen it recognizes is unknown. Nothing much larger sits one base from this clone, and base qualities are not available. Library preparation used PCR. DNA from cultured CD4+ T cells underwent TCR sequencing with the Oncomine TCR Beta short-read assay at the Johns Hopkins FTIC core. The QIAamp micro DNA kit was used to extract genomic DNA from the cultured CD4+ T cells. Oncomine TCR Beta libraries from cultured CD4+ T cells were pooled using unique dual indexes and sequenced on an Illumina iSeq 100. The paper's processing steps were these. Non-productive sequences were removed, and CDR3s that did not start with C, did not end with F or W, or were shorter than 7 amino acids were discarded. Antigen-specific clonotypes were identified using the MANAFEST web application through comparison of peptide-stimulated wells with reference and other culture wells. Positive clones required FDR below 0.05, an odds ratio above 5, and productive frequency above 0.1% in at least two of three replicate wells. Cross-reactive clonotypes were defined as significantly expanded in both SARS-CoV-2 spike wells and at least one common cold coronavirus spike condition. CDR3 homology was assessed with Levenshtein distances (stringdist) and unrooted phylogenetic trees (ape) in R version 3.6.1. TCRdb ran its own pipeline on the public reads, namely fastp trimming at Q25 and MiXCR clone calling, and kept in-frame beta chains. Rows are unified per CDR3 protein, each entry keeping the most common DNA and genes. The V and J calls and clone size are TCRdb's, not the authors'. This sample gives about 20,000 distinct CDR3 sequences in total; about 45% of them show up just once. The ten largest clones add up to 3% of the sample.

This clonotype was obtained from a human donor who had recovered from COVID-19. The specimen was CD4+ T cells from blood, cultured in vitro, collected after SARS-CoV-2 vaccination. Rearrangement joined TRBV6-1 to TRBJ1-2, with 7 bases aligning to TRBD1. The CDR3 region has the sequence CASSTGVNVYGYTF. The DNA sequence reads TGTGCCAGCAGTACAGGGGTAAACGTCTATGGCTACACCTTC.